This entry features one T cell receptor (beta chain) sequence. This sample is drawn from a study of blood T cell repertoires in COVID-19. Study-wide background: Samples taken during acute and convalescent COVID-19 were collected in the United States, Italy and Spain. Sources were T cells, B-cell-depleted T cells, or PBMCs; the material itself was cDNA or gDNA.

In the authors' methods: By means of reference gene primer amplification, nucleated cell counts were estimated. Assay: immunoSEQ multiplex PCR; the TCRdb copy retains only in-frame clones and omits some. That table furnishes V, J and clone size, whereas the DNA furnished D and trimming. Here the sample spans tens of thousands of clones, around 80% being singletons. The sample taken for sequencing was peripheral blood. The TCR sequence derives from a human donor in a cohort sampled during active COVID-19.

The CDR3, as DNA: TGTGCCAGCTCACCGCAGACTAACACTGAAGCTTTCTTT. This sequence encodes CASSPQTNTEAFF. The genes are TRBV18 and TRBJ1-1; D remains ambiguous. V lost 3 bases to trimming and J lost 2 bases, with 7 bases between them. The CDR3 is made up of 13 amino acids. Per germline, CDR1 KGHSH and CDR2 LQKENI.